These T cell receptor beta chains were read from a single sample in a study of T cells after yellow fever vaccination. TCRdb used MiXCR to reprocess the 5' RACE reads, holding one entry per CDR3 protein. The sample lists roughly 63,000 distinct CDR3 sequences; about 7% were seen once. Sequenced material: CD8+ T cells sorted from PBMCs, taken 15 days after the yellow fever booster vaccination. The receptors were sampled from a man younger than 40 who received the YFV17D yellow fever vaccine. Both conserved end residues are part of each CDR3.

cdr3_length v_call cdr3_aa
16 TRBV21-1 CASIELAGGGSYEQYF
14 TRBV2 CAIERDRNTGELFF
13 TRBV19 CATLGTTNTEAFF
16 TRBV5-6 CASSLGRSYLRSPLHF
15 TRBV12-3/TRBV12-4 CASSQYEGAAYEQYF
13 TRBV27 CASTLGGTNEQFF
14 TRBV5-1 CASSLEVAGYEQYF
15 TRBV14 CASSQPTSGTYEQYF
15 TRBV15 CATSGVSGRSVEQFF
23 TRBV7-8 CASSAGASGSTLLRPWAKNIQYF
17 TRBV9 CASSVGGQSSYNSPLHF
13 TRBV7-8 CAVAGGVGDEQFF
17 TRBV7-3 CASSLGEPGLAGNEQFF
14 TRBV12-3/TRBV12-4 CASSLIGGEAEQFF
14 TRBV5-4 CASSEENDRKGQYF
15 TRBV20-1 CSASFHLGPAADEYF
12 TRBV20-1 CSAAGTYNEQFF
15 TRBV20-1 CSAIPETGGYYGYTF
17 TRBV25-1 CASSEFFVPGQTYEQYF
13 TRBV7-9 CASSSDIFYEQYF
15 TRBV27 CASSLSWGSNQPQHF
14 TRBV10-1 CASSSREVGNEQFF
16 TRBV9 CASSVGGGSSYNEQFF
13 TRBV29-1 CSVSGGITGELFF
14 TRBV27 CASNPTGSNQPQHF
13 TRBV10-3 CAIARDRDYEQYF
15 TRBV30 CAWSGGASSYNEQFF
17 TRBV7-8 CASSLEGTSGEQETQYF
15 TRBV25-1 CASSEYTGPNYGYTF
16 TRBV9 CASSVDGALSYNEQFF
16 TRBV10-2 CASSEAGTGLNSPLHF
15 TRBV4-3 CASSATGQGLTEAFF
21 TRBV6-2/TRBV6-3 CASSYLGEFWRAGDKTDTQYF
14 TRBV29-1 CSVETQGITYEQYF
13 TRBV18 CASSPGSYYEQYF
14 TRBV20-1 CSARAKGFYTEAFF
15 TRBV7-3 CASSPKGQGMETQYF
15 TRBV4-2 CASSQQDASTGELFF
13 TRBV2 CASTLSDSYEQYF
14 TRBV30 CAWSVTSGSYEQYF
16 TRBV28 CASSSPYASDSYEQYF
13 TRBV19 CASTSPMAYEQYF
15 TRBV4-1 CASSQVHGTTNEQFF
14 TRBV20-1 CSARVAGGEDEQFF
15 TRBV7-3 CASSSSGTGANVLTF
15 TRBV7-2 CASSLASGAYNEQFF
13 TRBV2 CASSEEGSRRQFF
15 TRBV9 CASSVSGGLDGELFF
17 TRBV6-5 CASSYSLPGHQIYGYTF
15 TRBV15 CATSRDLSSYNEQFF
17 TRBV6-2/TRBV6-3 CASSYSTLAGEWNEQFF
13 TRBV13 CASSSPGDNEQFF
14 TRBV4-3 CASSQAAASDTQYF
15 TRBV28 CASSLIAGGTDTQYF
15 TRBV4-3 CASSQELGKGTEAFF
15 TRBV12-3/TRBV12-4 CASSPPETARDIQYF
14 TRBV9 CASSVTGVGNTIYF